This TCR beta chain was sequenced in a study of tumor-infiltrating lymphocytes in primary liver carcinoma. Study information: The patients included men and women who were aged 30 to 69 years. Roughly 3.5 to 8 million productive TCRbeta reads came from each sample, comparable across tissue types. Overall study findings and caveats: Among the pair types, tumor region pairs showed more overlap than tumor-adjacent and tumor-blood pairs. Significantly greater top-250-clone fractions characterized tumors relative to blood (p = 0.039).

The researchers obtained blood RNA from unsorted whole blood and also extracted germline DNA. Starting from 500 ng of total RNA, TCR beta cDNA was produced with a primer in the constant region. Library construction for TCR beta comprised three nested multiplex PCR rounds performed with slightly modified ARM-PCR. One entry per CDR3 protein results from TCRdb running MiXCR on the multiplex PCR reads. This sample has 320,000 or so distinct CDR3 sequences, with 50% to 70% found just once. As for this clonotype: Its antigen is unknown.

This sequence originates from a man aged 40-49 years with primary liver carcinoma and hepatitis B virus infection. The sequenced sample was peripheral blood.

CDR3 residues: CSVLGTSEHIDTQYF. DNA for the CDR3: TGCAGCGTTCTCGGGACTAGTGAACACATAGATACGCAGTATTTT. The chain recombines TRBV29-1 with TRBJ2-3; 8 bases match TRBD2. Germline lookup yields CDR1 SQVTM and CDR2 ANQGSEA. V dropped 5 bases and J dropped 5; count of bases not matched to a gene: 12. This CDR3 is 15 amino acids long.